The T cell receptor beta chain under discussion was sequenced for a study of T cell responses to AZD1222 COVID-19 vaccine. General observations from the study: Donors skewed white British and female; clonal diversity was possibly underestimated.

In the case of this clone: No antigen is known for it.

This table comes from immunoSEQ multiplex PCR, and its TCRdb copy is limited to in-frame clones, with some not included. This sample yields around 97,000 clones, of which about 90% are seen a single time; roughly 20% belongs to the top ten. The sequence derives from an adult in good health. The sequenced sample was peripheral blood, obtained on day 0 of AZD1222 vaccination.

The DNA of the CDR3 is TGTGCCACCAGCAGAGATCGCAGGGTAGGAAACACTGAAGCTTTCTTT. Protein: CATSRDRRVGNTEAFF. The chain couples TRBV15 to TRBJ1-1; D is possibly TRBD1 (5 bases). Germline V gives CDR1 LNHNV, CDR2 YYDKDF (reference sequence). Trimming pared 0 bases from V and 2 bases from J, leaving 13 bases between. This CDR3 contains 16 residues.